This is a list of T cell receptor beta chains from one sample in a study of T cells in Graves' hyperthyroidism and ophthalmopathy. Each CDR3 protein is one row after TCRdb ran MiXCR on the multiplex PCR reads. The sample consists of hundreds of thousands of distinct CDR3 sequences, around 15% of them appearing once. The sample comprised blood. The receptors were gathered from a woman younger than 35 with Graves' hyperthyroidism. The CDR3 runs from the conserved cysteine through the conserved F or W. D genes are given only for firm matches. For some rows the clone size is stated as once, few or many, or as a class when expanded; others skip it.

J gene: TRBJ1-1; clone size: .; D gene: .; V gene: TRBV2; CDR3 protein: CASRASGKHTEAFF; CDR3 DNA: TGTGCCAGCAGGGCGAGCGGGAAGCACACTGAAGCTTTCTTT
J gene: TRBJ1-1; clone size: many; D gene: .; V gene: TRBV27; CDR3 protein: CASSRLGQGGARWTEAFF; CDR3 DNA: TGTGCCAGCAGTCGGCTAGGTCAGGGTGGGGCGAGGTGGACTGAAGCTTTCTTT
J gene: TRBJ2-2; clone size: .; D gene: TRBD1; V gene: TRBV3-1; CDR3 protein: CATRQGANTGELFF; CDR3 DNA: TGTGCCACCCGACAGGGGGCGAACACCGGGGAGCTGTTTTTT
J gene: TRBJ1-2; clone size: few; D gene: .; V gene: TRBV29-1; CDR3 protein: CSAVVTNRELGHGYTF; CDR3 DNA: TGCAGCGCCGTAGTCACTAACAGGGAACTGGGGCATGGCTACACCTTC
J gene: TRBJ1-2; clone size: many; D gene: .; V gene: TRBV28; CDR3 protein: CASSSHVGYGYTF; CDR3 DNA: TGTGCCAGCAGTTCCCATGTGGGGTATGGCTACACCTTC
J gene: TRBJ2-3; clone size: many; D gene: .; V gene: TRBV20-1; CDR3 protein: CSAKWDGFHTDTQYF; CDR3 DNA: TGCAGTGCTAAGTGGGACGGCTTCCACACAGATACGCAGTATTTT
J gene: TRBJ1-5; clone size: few; D gene: .; V gene: TRBV12-3/TRBV12-4; CDR3 protein: CASTSGVVNQPQHF; CDR3 DNA: TGTGCCAGCACCTCAGGGGTTGTCAATCAGCCCCAGCATTTT
J gene: TRBJ1-5; clone size: few; D gene: .; V gene: TRBV2; CDR3 protein: CATPLGNQPQHF; CDR3 DNA: TGTGCCACCCCGCTGGGCAATCAGCCCCAGCATTTT
J gene: TRBJ2-1; clone size: many; D gene: TRBD2; V gene: TRBV2; CDR3 protein: CASSEAPRAGGRNEQFF; CDR3 DNA: TGTGCCAGCAGTGAAGCCCCCCGCGCGGGAGGGCGCAATGAGCAGTTCTTC
J gene: TRBJ2-7; clone size: few; D gene: TRBD2; V gene: TRBV7-2; CDR3 protein: CASSLLRESSYEQYF; CDR3 DNA: TGTGCCAGCAGCTTATTGCGGGAGAGCTCCTACGAGCAGTACTTC
J gene: TRBJ2-3; clone size: .; D gene: TRBD2; V gene: TRBV7-2; CDR3 protein: CASSLASGGGGTQYF; CDR3 DNA: TGTGCCAGCAGCTTAGCATCGGGAGGGGGAGGTACGCAGTATTTT
J gene: TRBJ1-1; clone size: few; D gene: .; V gene: TRBV6-1; CDR3 protein: CASSFLRAGTEAFF; CDR3 DNA: TGTGCCAGCAGTTTCCTAAGGGCCGGCACTGAAGCTTTCTTT
J gene: TRBJ2-3; clone size: once; D gene: TRBD2; V gene: TRBV7-9; CDR3 protein: CASSLVAGGADTQYF; CDR3 DNA: TGTGCCAGCAGCTTAGTAGCGGGAGGAGCAGATACGCAGTATTTT
J gene: TRBJ2-1; clone size: many; D gene: TRBD2; V gene: TRBV11-2; CDR3 protein: CASSRLAGGDNEQFF; CDR3 DNA: TGTGCCAGCAGCAGGCTAGCGGGAGGGGATAATGAGCAGTTCTTC
J gene: TRBJ2-2; clone size: .; D gene: TRBD2; V gene: TRBV24-1; CDR3 protein: CATSDPSGSSRNTGELFF; CDR3 DNA: TGTGCCACCAGTGATCCCAGCGGGAGCTCCCGGAACACCGGGGAGCTGTTTTTT
J gene: TRBJ2-1; clone size: .; D gene: TRBD2; V gene: TRBV11-3; CDR3 protein: CASSLDPASGRYNEQFF; CDR3 DNA: TGTGCCAGCAGCTTAGATCCGGCTAGCGGGAGGTACAATGAGCAGTTCTTC